Each of the 19 T cell receptor beta chains below was sequenced from the same sample in a study of cytomegalovirus exposure and HLA in healthy donors. 60 Vbeta and 13 Jbeta primers were used in PCR. The table came from immunoSEQ multiplex PCR; TCRdb's copy has only in-frame clones and leaves some out. The sample holds under 200,000 clones, more than 70% seen once. Input material: PBMCs. These receptors came from a woman in her forties in good health and CMV-seropositive.

This chain joins TRBV2 and TRBJ2-7; 8 bases line up with TRBD1. The trim removed 8 bases at V and 6 bases at J, leaving 12 bases unmatched. The CDR3 consists of 14 residues. CDR1 and CDR2 from the germline V gene are SNHLY and FYNNEI. CDR3 amino acids: CASGLDREGGEQYF. DNA for the CDR3: TGTGCCAGCGGATTGGACAGGGAAGGGGGCGAGCAGTACTTC.

The sample holds a few counts of this clone. The chain links TRBV6-1 to TRBJ1-5; D is possibly TRBD1 (5 bases). The CDR3 consists of 15 residues. Trimming left V 2 bases short and J 3 bases short, with 11 bases between. The germline V gene encodes CDR1 MNHNS and CDR2 SASEGT. The CDR3 loop is CASSEWAGSNQPQHF. The CDR3 region has the DNA TGTGCCAGCAGTGAATGGGCAGGGTCCAATCAGCCCCAGCATTTT.

This clone occurred a few times. The chain recombines TRBV6-6 with TRBJ2-7, with 16 bases matching TRBD2. Germline V gene data show CDR1 as MNHNY and CDR2 as SVGAGI (reference sequence). The CDR3 is made up of 16 amino acids. Germline trimming cut 10 bases from V and 1 base from J; bases unmatched to any gene: 7. CDR3 in amino acids: CATGTSGRALSYEQYF. The CDR3 region has the DNA TGTGCCACCGGGACTAGCGGGAGGGCCTTGTCCTACGAGCAGTACTTC.

The V and J genes are TRBV7-3 and TRBJ2-3; D unclear. V shed 3 bases and J shed 4 bases, with 8 bases lying between them. Germline CDR1 is SGHTA and CDR2 is FQGTGA. CDR3 size: 13 residues. For the CDR3, the DNA is TGTGCCAGCAGCTTGGAGAGCCCAGATACGCAGTATTTT. Translating gives CASSLESPDTQYF.

In its sample, this clone was seen a few times. The rearrangement links TRBV7-2 to TRBJ1-1, with 7 bases aligning to TRBD1. The CDR3 is 14 amino acids. In germline, CDR1 is SGHTA, CDR2 FQGNSA. The ends lost 6 bases at V and 2 bases at J; junction bases unmatched: 6. The CDR3 region has the DNA TGTGCCAGCAGACAGGGGTTTATAAACACTGAAGCTTTCTTT. As protein: CASRQGFINTEAFF.

The chain employs TRBV6-6 and TRBJ2-7, with a possible D match to TRBD2 (6 bases). Germline CDR1 and CDR2: MNHNY and SVGAGI (reference sequence). V shed 6 bases and J shed 0 bases, with 12 bases lying between them. There are 14 residues in the CDR3. The CDR3 DNA is TGTGCCAGCAGATTAGCGGAGAGCTCCTACGAGCAGTACTTC. Translating it yields CASRLAESSYEQYF.

The chain combines TRBV5-6 with TRBJ2-1; TRBD2 might be the D (5 bases). The germline V gene encodes CDR1 SGHDT and CDR2 YYEEEE. This CDR3 has 17 amino acids. Trimming cost V 0 bases and J 5 bases, with 18 bases left between them. The DNA for the CDR3 is TGTGCCAGCAGCTTGGCGTTCGGGGTAGCAAAGAACAATGAGCAGTTCTTC. Protein product: CASSLAFGVAKNNEQFF.

V is TRBV6-6 and J is TRBJ1-2; possibly TRBD1 for D (5 bases). The CDR3 has 13 residues. Germline V gene data show CDR1 as MNHNY and CDR2 as SVGAGI (reference sequence). Deletions cut 4 bases from V and 14 bases from J, with 20 bases between. CDR3 nucleotide sequence: TGTGCCAGCAGTTCCATGCGACAGCCCGATCAGACCTTC. Its protein product is CASSSMRQPDQTF.

The J gene is TRBJ2-3, the V gene TRBV6-5; no firm D call. The CDR3 spans 13 residues. Germline lookup yields CDR1 MNHEY and CDR2 SVGAGI. Deletions cut 4 bases from V and 3 bases from J, with 8 bases between. The CDR3 protein is CASSLIETDTQYF. The CDR3 DNA sequence: TGTGCCAGCAGTTTGATAGAGACAGATACGCAGTATTTT.

A single count supports this clone. This sequence joins TRBV5-1 and TRBJ2-1; 12 bases line up with TRBD2. The V gene's germline CDR1 is SGHRS and CDR2 YFSETQ. Losses at the gene ends were 4 bases for V and 3 bases for J; bases not matched to a gene: 20. The CDR3 has 21 residues. The CDR3 nucleotides are TGCGCCAGCAGCCAGGGGGCCAGGGGGCTAGCGGGAGGGACGGTCTACAATGAGCAGTTCTTC. Protein: CASSQGARGLAGGTVYNEQFF.

The chain carries TRBV7-9 and TRBJ1-1; tentative D call: TRBD1 (5 bases). Germline V gene sequence: CDR1 SEHNR, CDR2 FQNEAQ (reference sequence). Trimming took off 0 bases at V and 8 bases at J, with 10 bases between the two ends. The CDR3 covers 13 residues. The CDR3 reads CASSLAFGGEAFF. In DNA form, the CDR3 reads TGTGCCAGCAGCTTAGCCTTTGGGGGGGAAGCTTTCTTT.

V usage is TRBV11-2 and J usage is TRBJ1-4; no clear D gene. This CDR3 is built from 15 residues. Trimming pared 4 bases from V and 10 bases from J, leaving 19 bases between. CDR1 is SGHAT, CDR2 FQNNGV, per germline. The CDR3 protein is CASSSYSNRDGKLFF. DNA for the CDR3: TGTGCCAGCAGCTCATACAGCAACCGGGATGGAAAACTGTTTTTT.

CDR3 DNA sequence: TGTGCCAGTAGGTCCCGGACAGGGCGGACCGGGGAGCTGTTTTTT. Translating it yields CASRSRTGRTGELFF. V usage is TRBV19 and J usage is TRBJ2-2; the match to TRBD1 covers 8 bases. Germline CDR1 reads LNHDA; CDR2 reads SQIVND (reference sequence). With V trimmed by 6 bases and J by 5 bases, 8 bases remained unmatched. The CDR3 totals 15 residues.

Turning to this clone: The conserved phenylalanine or tryptophan normally closing the CDR3 is absent here, so this likely arose from a read error. The DNA is omitted, as the CDR3 cannot be located on it reliably, and the CDR3 follows TCRdb's listing. J is TRBJ2-3 and V is TRBV7-9; TRBD2 was called by the table and not checked on the DNA. Germline CDR1 reads SEHNR; CDR2 reads FQNEAQ (reference sequence). The CDR3 adds up to 11 amino acids, both ends counted. The CDR3 is CASSRLSQRGL.

The chain's CDR3 is CASSPGTGALNTEAFF. Written as DNA, the CDR3 is TGTGCCAGCTCACCCGGGACAGGAGCCCTGAACACTGAAGCTTTCTTT. This chain uses TRBV18 with TRBJ1-1, with 8 bases lining up with TRBD1. This CDR3 is 16 amino acids long. Trimming removed 3 bases from V and 0 bases from J; junction bases left unmatched: 6. Germline assignment: CDR1 KGHSH and CDR2 LQKENI.

The chain is built from TRBV4-3 and TRBJ1-4, with D possibly TRBD1 on 6 matching bases. Germline V CDR1 and CDR2: LGHNA, YSLEER. The CDR3 spans 17 residues. Trimming removed 4 bases from V and 6 bases from J, with 21 bases in between. In DNA, the CDR3 is TGCGCCAGCAGCCCACGGGGGGCAGGCGGGGGCTATGAAAAACTGTTTTTT. Encoded protein: CASSPRGAGGGYEKLFF.

This clone has only one observation. CDR3 in amino acids: CASSIVGGGHSNQPQHF. CDR3 DNA sequence: TGTGCCAGCAGCATAGTGGGTGGTGGGCATAGCAATCAGCCCCAGCATTTT. J is TRBJ1-5 and V is TRBV28; no reliable D call. V lost 6 bases to trimming and J lost 0 bases, with 18 bases between them. The CDR3 length is 17 residues. Germline assignment: CDR1 MDHEN and CDR2 SYDVKM.

V gene TRBV28 combines with J gene TRBJ1-2; unclear D gene. The CDR3 has 12 amino acids. The V gene's germline CDR1 is MDHEN and CDR2 SYDVKM. The CDR3 sequence: CGLRVPGRGYTF. CDR3 DNA: TGTGGGTTGCGGGTCCCGGGTAGGGGCTACACCTTC.

V usage is TRBV5-1 and J usage is TRBJ1-1, with D unclear. CDR3 length: 16 amino acids. Looked up from germline, CDR1 is SGHRS and CDR2 is YFSETQ. The V end lost 0 bases, the J end lost 2 bases, and 14 bases lay between the germline ends. CDR3 DNA sequence: TGCGCCAGCAGCTTGGCCGGGATGGGGAGAAACACTGAAGCTTTCTTT. Protein: CASSLAGMGRNTEAFF.